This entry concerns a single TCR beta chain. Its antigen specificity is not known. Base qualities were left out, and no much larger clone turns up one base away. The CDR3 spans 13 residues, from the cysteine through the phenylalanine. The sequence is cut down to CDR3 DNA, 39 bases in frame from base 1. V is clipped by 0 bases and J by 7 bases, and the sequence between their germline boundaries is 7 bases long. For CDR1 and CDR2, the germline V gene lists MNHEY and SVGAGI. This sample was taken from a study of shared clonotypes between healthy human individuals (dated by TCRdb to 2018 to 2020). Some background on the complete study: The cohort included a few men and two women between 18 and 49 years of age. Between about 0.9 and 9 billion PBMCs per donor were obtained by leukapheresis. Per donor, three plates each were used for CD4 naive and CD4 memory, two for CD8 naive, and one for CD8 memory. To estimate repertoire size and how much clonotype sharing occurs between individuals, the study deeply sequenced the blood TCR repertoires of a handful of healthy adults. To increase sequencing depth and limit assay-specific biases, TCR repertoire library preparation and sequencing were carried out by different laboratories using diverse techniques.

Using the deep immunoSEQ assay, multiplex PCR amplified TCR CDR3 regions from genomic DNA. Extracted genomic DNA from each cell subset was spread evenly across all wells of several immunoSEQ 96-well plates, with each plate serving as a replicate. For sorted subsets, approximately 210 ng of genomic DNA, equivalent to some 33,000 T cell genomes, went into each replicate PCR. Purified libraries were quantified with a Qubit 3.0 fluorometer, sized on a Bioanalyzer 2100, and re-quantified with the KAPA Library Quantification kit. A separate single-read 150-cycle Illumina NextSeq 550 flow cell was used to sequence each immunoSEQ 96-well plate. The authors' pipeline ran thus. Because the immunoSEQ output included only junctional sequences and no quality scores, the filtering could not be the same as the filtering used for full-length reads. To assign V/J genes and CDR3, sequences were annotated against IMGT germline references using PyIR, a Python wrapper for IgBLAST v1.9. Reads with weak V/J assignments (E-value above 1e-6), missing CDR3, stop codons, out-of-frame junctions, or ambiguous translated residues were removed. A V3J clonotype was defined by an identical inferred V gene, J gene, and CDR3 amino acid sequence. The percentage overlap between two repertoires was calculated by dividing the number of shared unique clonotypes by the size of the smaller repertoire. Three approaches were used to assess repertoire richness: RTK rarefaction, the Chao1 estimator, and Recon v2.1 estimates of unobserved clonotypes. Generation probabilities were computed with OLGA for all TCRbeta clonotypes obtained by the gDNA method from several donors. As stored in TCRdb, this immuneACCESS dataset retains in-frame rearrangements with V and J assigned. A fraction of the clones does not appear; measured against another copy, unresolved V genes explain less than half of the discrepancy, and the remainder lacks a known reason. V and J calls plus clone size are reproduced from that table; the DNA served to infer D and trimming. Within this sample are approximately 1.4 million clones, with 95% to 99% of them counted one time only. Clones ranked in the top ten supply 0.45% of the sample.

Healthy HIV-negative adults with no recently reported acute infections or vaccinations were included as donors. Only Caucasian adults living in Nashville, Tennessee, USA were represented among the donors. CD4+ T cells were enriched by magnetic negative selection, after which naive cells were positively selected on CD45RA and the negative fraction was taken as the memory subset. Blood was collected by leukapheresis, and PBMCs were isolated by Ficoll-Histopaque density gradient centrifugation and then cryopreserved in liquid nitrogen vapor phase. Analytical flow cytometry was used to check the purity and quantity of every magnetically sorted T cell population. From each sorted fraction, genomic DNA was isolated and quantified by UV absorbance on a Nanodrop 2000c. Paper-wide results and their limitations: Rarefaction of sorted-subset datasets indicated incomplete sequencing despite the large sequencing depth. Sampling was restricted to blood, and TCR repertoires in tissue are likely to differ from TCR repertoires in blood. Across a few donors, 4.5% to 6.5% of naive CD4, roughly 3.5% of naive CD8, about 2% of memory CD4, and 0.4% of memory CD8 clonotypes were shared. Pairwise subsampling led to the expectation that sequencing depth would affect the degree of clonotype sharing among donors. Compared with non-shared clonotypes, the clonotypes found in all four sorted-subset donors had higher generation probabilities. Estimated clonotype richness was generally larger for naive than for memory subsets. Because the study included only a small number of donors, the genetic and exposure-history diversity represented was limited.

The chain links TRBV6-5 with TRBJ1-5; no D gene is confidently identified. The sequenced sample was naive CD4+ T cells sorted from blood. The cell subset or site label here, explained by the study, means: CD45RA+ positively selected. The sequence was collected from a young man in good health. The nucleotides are TGTGCCAGCAGTTACTCCCAGGCGCAGCCCCAGCATTTT. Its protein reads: CASSYSQAQPQHF.